The TCR beta chain described here comes from a study of technical replicates of blood from four donors. Clones were read by immunoSEQ multiplex PCR, and TCRdb kept only the in-frame ones, dropping some. The sample lists approximately 81,000 clones, 96% seen once, with 0.37% in the top ten. The CDR3 contains 11 residues. Trimming left V 6 bases short and J 5 bases short, with 7 bases between. Per the germline V gene, CDR1 is SNHLY and CDR2 is FYNNEI. The clonotype originates from a human donor in good health. The sample taken for sequencing was T cells isolated from PBMCs. The chain recombines TRBV2 with TRBJ2-5, with unresolved D. CDR3 sequence: CASSSYETQYF. DNA for the CDR3: TGTGCCAGCAGCTCCTATGAGACCCAGTACTTC.